A few counts support the clone carrying this TCR beta chain. Antigen: not known. TCRdb fed the 5' RACE reads into MiXCR, producing one record per CDR3 protein. Of roughly 690,000 distinct CDR3 sequences in the sample, less than 25% were seen once. This sample was included in a study of identical twins. The study, taken as a whole, reports: The study reached conclusions through statistical analysis that was cross-sectional, not following the same donors. Memory repertoires showed no such pattern, whereas abundant cord blood beta clonotypes carried fewer insertions.

This same sample was also part of a study on T cells expressing NK-cell markers. That paper states: Sorted CD3+CD56+NKG2C+, CD3+CD56+NKG2C- and CD3+CD56-NKG2C+ T cells provided the TCR beta repertoires. It is unclear if expanded NKG2C-expressing clones target HCMV antigens.

This sequence was found in a woman in her late teens or twenties in good health. Sequencing was performed on PBMCs.

The CDR3 protein is CASSGATNEKLFF. The CDR3 region has the DNA TGTGCCAGCAGTGGGGCTACTAATGAAAAACTGTTTTTT. The V and J genes are TRBV28 and TRBJ1-4, with TRBD1 as a possible D gene (5 bases). Trimming removed 5 bases at V and 2 bases at J, with 6 bases between. Germline CDR1 reads MDHEN; CDR2 reads SYDVKM. The CDR3 is 13 amino acids.